Each of the 6 T cell receptor beta chains below was sequenced from the same sample in a study of lung T cells in sarcoidosis with Löfgren's syndrome. Each CDR3 protein gets one entry after TCRdb re-called the reads with MiXCR. The sample carries about 63,000 distinct CDR3 sequences, 21% recorded once. The sequenced sample consisted of CD4+ T cells from PBMCs. These receptors all stem from a human donor with sarcoidosis (Löfgren's syndrome or another form), or a control subject (not recorded which).

This clonotype was counted ten times or more. The chain has TRBV10-2 and TRBJ1-5; D not resolved. CDR1 is WSHSY, CDR2 SAAADI, per germline. The CDR3 sequence is 14 residues long. The V end was cut by 3 bases, the J end by 0 bases, with 6 bases between. CDR3 sequence reads: CASSDIYSNQPQHF. In DNA, the CDR3 is TGCGCCAGCAGTGATATCTATAGCAATCAGCCCCAGCATTTT.

This clonotype was detected many times. The rearrangement joins TRBV6-2 or TRBV6-3 to TRBJ2-7; the match to TRBD2 covers 15 bases. The germline V gene encodes CDR1 MNHEY and CDR2 SVGEGT. J gave up 0 bases and V 5 bases, and 8 bases lay outside the gene matches. The CDR3 covers 18 residues. CDR3 DNA sequence: TGTGCCAGCAGTATGGGACTAGCGGGAGGCCAGAGCTCCTACGAGCAGTACTTC. Translating it yields CASSMGLAGGQSSYEQYF.

This clonotype appeared a few times. The V call is TRBV6-1, the J call TRBJ2-7; D is undetermined. V dropped 5 bases and J dropped 2 bases, with 13 bases sitting between them. Germline CDR1 MNHNS, CDR2 SASEGT. The CDR3 sequence is 14 residues long. CDR3 protein: CASSTSSRAYEQYV. In DNA, the CDR3 is TGTGCCAGCAGTACGAGTAGCAGAGCCTACGAGCAGTACGTC.

The rearrangement uses TRBV7-9 and TRBJ2-5; 7 bases match TRBD1. Unmatched junction bases numbered 3, after V lost 3 bases and J lost 2 bases. The CDR3 has 14 residues. Germline V gives CDR1 SEHNR, CDR2 FQNEAQ (reference sequence). CDR3 sequence: CASSFGQAQETQYF. Written as DNA, the CDR3 is TGTGCCAGCAGCTTCGGACAGGCACAAGAGACCCAGTACTTC.

Remarks on this clonotype: A much bigger clone sits one base away, suggesting this may be a read error. The DNA for the CDR3 is TGTGCCAGCAGTTACTGGGACAGGGGGTTTGGGGCCAACGTCCTGACTTTC. Its translation: CASSYWDRGFGANVLTF. The chain employs TRBV6-9 and TRBJ2-6; 11 nucleotides align to TRBD1. CDR1 is MNHGY and CDR2 is SVAAGI in the germline V gene. The CDR3 contains 17 residues. Trimming removed 3 bases from V and 3 bases from J; junction bases left unmatched: 4.

This clonotype was observed a handful of times. Being one base from a much bigger clone, this may be a read error. This chain joins TRBV2 and TRBJ2-1; 10 nucleotides line up with TRBD2. CDR1 is SNHLY, CDR2 FYNNEI, per germline. The J segment lost 13 bases and the V segment lost 11 bases, leaving 14 bases of the junction unmatched. This CDR3 region has 13 residues. The CDR3, as DNA: TGTGCCGGCATCTCCGACCGGACTAGCGGTCAGTTCTTC. Protein product: CAGISDRTSGQFF.